The source of this TCR beta chain is a study of CD8 T cells in Susac syndrome. CDR1 is GTSNPN, CDR2 SVGIG, per germline (reference sequence). The CDR3 is made up of 13 amino acids. Trimming pared 3 bases from V and 1 base from J, leaving 9 bases between. With random hexamers, reverse transcription was performed on roughly 0.5 to 1 ug of RNA. Via MiXCR, TCRdb re-called the immunoSEQ multiplex PCR reads, giving one row per CDR3 protein. The sample includes 100,000 to 150,000 distinct CDR3 sequences, over 95% of them seen just once. The rearrangement joins TRBV30 to TRBJ2-5; D gene unclear. This receptor was taken from a human donor with Susac syndrome. The sequenced material came from CD4+ T cells from PBMCs. The CDR3, as DNA: TGTGCCTGGAGAGGGAAGCCCCAAGAGACCCAGTACTTC. This gives the protein CAWRGKPQETQYF.